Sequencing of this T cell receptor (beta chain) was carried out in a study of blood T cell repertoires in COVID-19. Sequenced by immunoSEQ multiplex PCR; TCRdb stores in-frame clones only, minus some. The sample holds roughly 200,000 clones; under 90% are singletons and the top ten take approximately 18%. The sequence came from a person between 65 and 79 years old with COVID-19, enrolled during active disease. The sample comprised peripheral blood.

The CDR3 is CASSYIAGGTEAFF. In DNA form, the CDR3 reads TGCGCCAGCAGCTATATAGCTGGGGGGACTGAAGCTTTCTTT. The rearrangement uses TRBV10-2 and TRBJ1-1; D might be TRBD1 (5 bases). The V and J ends lost 6 bases and 5 bases respectively, with 16 bases between them. Germline V gene lookup returns CDR1 WSHSY and CDR2 SAAADI. This CDR3 has 14 amino acids.